What follows are 26 T cell receptor beta chains derived from one specimen sequenced in a study of early T cells in non-severe SARS-CoV-2 infection. TCRdb processed the 5' RACE reads anew with MiXCR; each CDR3 protein has one entry. Here the sample spans some 66,000 distinct CDR3 sequences, around 9% being singletons. Sample: whole blood. All receptors come from an adult who was a healthcare worker with PCR-confirmed SARS-CoV-2 infection or an uninfected control (not recorded which).

This clonotype showed up many times. The V and J genes are TRBV7-9 and TRBJ1-6, with D hard to call. The V gene's germline CDR1 is SEHNR and CDR2 FQNEAQ (reference sequence). Trimming took off 0 bases at V and 9 bases at J, with 3 bases between the two ends. The CDR3 covers 12 residues. CDR3 loop: CASSLAGSPLHF. The CDR3 DNA reads as TGTGCCAGCAGCTTAGCGGGTTCACCCCTCCACTTT.

Turning to this clonotype: With a much larger clone just one base away, this may be a read error. The rearrangement joins TRBV20-1 to TRBJ2-3; D ambiguous. The germline V gene encodes CDR1 DFQATT and CDR2 SNEGSKA (reference sequence). V lost 5 bases to trimming and J lost 3 bases, with 6 bases between them. The CDR3 length is 11 residues. CDR3 protein: CSARITDTQYF. The CDR3 coding sequence is TGCAGTGCTCGAATTACAGATACGCAGTATTTT.

This clonotype was observed a few times. The V call is TRBV5-1, the J call TRBJ2-7; 12 positions match TRBD1. V was pared by 1 base and J by 4 bases, with 3 bases of the junction left unmatched. CDR1 is SGHRS and CDR2 is YFSETQ in the germline V gene. CDR3 length equals 15 residues. The chain's CDR3 is CASSLWGQGAYEQYF. Written as DNA, the CDR3 is TGCGCCAGCAGCTTGTGGGGACAGGGGGCATACGAGCAGTACTTC.

J is TRBJ2-7 and V is TRBV6-1; a weak D match, TRBD2 (5 bases). V gave up 1 base and J gave up 6 bases, with 7 bases separating them. The germline V gene encodes CDR1 MNHNS and CDR2 SASEGT. This CDR3 is 12 amino acids long. CDR3 loop: CASSEEGAEQYF. Written as DNA, the CDR3 is TGTGCCAGCAGTGAAGAGGGAGCCGAGCAGTACTTC.

This clonotype was counted only a few times. The chain carries TRBV3-1 and TRBJ1-1, with 7 bases fitting TRBD1. CDR3 length: 16 residues. After removal of 7 bases from V and 2 bases from J, the junction contained 13 bases not matched to a gene. Germline CDR1 LGHDT, CDR2 YNNKEL (reference sequence). For the CDR3, the DNA is TGTGCCAGCACCTTGGGTGCAGGGGGAGCTAACACTGAAGCTTTCTTT. Its translation: CASTLGAGGANTEAFF.

The chain is built from TRBV15 and TRBJ2-1; a weak D match, TRBD2 (6 bases). The CDR3 totals 15 residues. Trimming pared 0 bases from V and 10 bases from J, leaving 16 bases between. In germline, CDR1 is LNHNV, CDR2 YYDKDF (reference sequence). The CDR3 DNA sequence: TGTGCCACCAGCAGAGATAGCCTAGCCGGAGGGGAGCAGTTCTTC. Its translation is CATSRDSLAGGEQFF.

V and J are TRBV2 and TRBJ2-7; TRBD1 agrees at 7 bases. Germline CDR1 SNHLY, CDR2 FYNNEI. The CDR3 covers 13 residues. The junction had 7 bases not matched to a gene; V was cut back by 11 bases and J by 0 bases. The CDR3 protein is CAGETGISYEQYF. As DNA, the CDR3 is TGTGCCGGCGAGACAGGGATCTCCTACGAGCAGTACTTC. Full variable domain (rest looked up from reference TRBV2 and TRBJ2-7): EPEVTQTPSHQVTQMGQEVILRCVPISNHLYFYWYRQILGQKVEFLVSFYNNEISEKSEIFDDQFSVERPDGSNFTLKIRSTKLEDSAMYFCAGETGISYEQYFGPGTRLTVT.

In its sample, this clonotype was seen many times. V usage is TRBV6-2 or TRBV6-3 and J usage is TRBJ1-5; tentatively, D is TRBD1 (6 bases). The CDR3 spans 15 residues. Germline CDR1 and CDR2: MNHEY and SVGEGT. The V gene lost 4 bases and the J gene lost 8 bases, with 18 bases spanning the gap. In DNA, the CDR3 is TGTGCCAGCAGTTCCCCGACAGGATTCGTGGAGCCCCAGCATTTT. The encoded protein is CASSSPTGFVEPQHF.

The V gene is TRBV6-4, the J gene TRBJ2-1; D could derive from TRBD1 or TRBD2 (5 bases each). In germline, CDR1 is MRHNA, CDR2 SNTAGT. Between the trimmed V and J ends, which lost 3 bases and 8 bases, there was a span of 20 bases. The CDR3 contains 16 residues. The CDR3 DNA is TGTGCCAGCAGTGAATCTGGGGACGGGACCATTGATGAGCAGTTCTTC. Its protein product is CASSESGDGTIDEQFF.

This clonotype was seen many times. This chain uses TRBV7-9 with TRBJ1-2, with TRBD1 matching 7 bases. V shed 3 bases, J shed 6 bases, and the junction held 4 bases outside the gene matches. The CDR3 spans 13 residues. CDR1 SEHNR and CDR2 FQNEAQ come from the germline V gene (reference sequence). The CDR3 nucleotides read TGTGCCAGCAGCTTTACAGGGGATCATGGCTACACCTTC. It encodes CASSFTGDHGYTF.

In its sample, this clonotype was seen a few times. This chain uses TRBV5-4 with TRBJ1-6, with a weak D call TRBD1 (6 bases). Deletions cut 0 bases from V and 10 bases from J, with 20 bases between. Per the germline V gene, CDR1 is SGHNT and CDR2 is YYREEE (reference sequence). The CDR3 has 17 residues. CDR3 nucleotides: TGTGCCAGCAGCTTGGGCGGGGAGGGGGGCGAAAGATCACCCCTCCACTTT. It encodes CASSLGGEGGERSPLHF.

The chain has TRBV6-1 and TRBJ1-1, with 7 positions matching TRBD1. Trimming cost V 7 bases and J 4 bases; bases outside gene matches: 6. This CDR3 spans 13 amino acids. The V gene's germline CDR1 is MNHNS and CDR2 SASEGT. The CDR3 region is CASNHRGSTEAFF. The CDR3 nucleotides are TGTGCCAGCAACCACAGGGGTAGCACTGAAGCTTTCTTT.

This clonotype was seen repeatedly, ten times or more. V gene TRBV6-5 combines with J gene TRBJ2-7; tentatively, D is TRBD2 (8 bases). The CDR3 runs 15 residues. Trimming cost V 5 bases and J 2 bases, with 16 bases left between them. Germline V gives CDR1 MNHEY, CDR2 SVGAGI. The CDR3 nucleotides are TGTGCCAGCAGTCCGACAGGGACTAGGCCCTACGAGCAGTACTTC. Translated: CASSPTGTRPYEQYF.

The gene calls are TRBV30 and TRBJ1-1, with D hard to call. Germline-derived CDR1 and CDR2 are GTSNPN and SVGIG (reference sequence). This CDR3 contains 16 residues. The V end was cut by 2 bases, the J end by 1 base, with 17 bases between. CDR3 sequence reads: CAWSLFQTEENTEAFF. CDR3 nucleotides: TGTGCCTGGAGTCTGTTTCAGACCGAAGAGAACACTGAAGCTTTCTTT.

In this sample, this clonotype turned up a few times. J is TRBJ2-3 and V is TRBV20-1; 11 nucleotides match TRBD2. The CDR3 is 16 amino acids. The V and J ends lost 6 bases and 2 bases, in that order; junction bases with no gene match: 10. CDR1 is DFQATT, CDR2 SNEGSKA, per germline (reference sequence). The CDR3 DNA reads as TGCAGTGCCGATCCGGGACTAGCGGAGGTCACAGATACGCAGTATTTT. Translation: CSADPGLAEVTDTQYF.

This clonotype has a count of ten or more. V is TRBV19 and J is TRBJ2-3, with D perhaps matching TRBD1 (5 bases). In germline, CDR1 is LNHDA, CDR2 SQIVND (reference sequence). Trimming stripped 6 bases from V and 2 bases from J, with 9 bases between. The CDR3 consists of 13 residues. The CDR3 reads CASSPGHTDTQYF. CDR3 bases: TGTGCCAGTAGCCCCGGACACACAGATACGCAGTATTTT.

This clonotype has more than one count but fewer than ten. This chain uses TRBV7-9 with TRBJ2-2; 7 bases map to TRBD1. The germline V gene encodes CDR1 SEHNR and CDR2 FQNEAQ (reference sequence). The CDR3 spans 17 residues. V lost 5 bases, J lost 4 bases, and 13 bases stayed unmatched. CDR3 loop: CASSPLGRTGSTGELFF. The DNA for the CDR3 is TGTGCCAGCAGCCCCCTGGGGCGGACAGGCTCCACCGGGGAGCTGTTTTTT.

This clonotype came up many times. The chain recombines TRBV20-1 with TRBJ2-3; D gene uncertain. The CDR3 has 13 amino acids. CDR1 is DFQATT, CDR2 SNEGSKA, per germline (reference sequence). Trimming took off 0 bases at V and 0 bases at J, with 4 bases between the two ends. In nucleotides, the CDR3 is TGCAGTGCTAGAGATTCGAGCACAGATACGCAGTATTTT. Its translation: CSARDSSTDTQYF.

This clonotype occurred many times. The genes are TRBV6-5 and TRBJ2-7; TRBD1 is a possible D gene (6 bases). V lost 6 bases to trimming and J lost 5 bases, with 14 bases between them. The germline gives CDR1 MNHEY, CDR2 SVGAGI. The length of the CDR3 is 13 residues. In DNA form, the CDR3 reads TGTGCCAGCAGGTCACCGGACAGCGACGAGCAGTACTTC. Its translation is CASRSPDSDEQYF.

This clonotype was observed a few times. The V and J genes are TRBV29-1 and TRBJ2-2; 7 positions match TRBD1. Trimming removed 5 bases from V and 4 bases from J; junction bases left unmatched: 7. Germline-derived CDR1 and CDR2 are SQVTM and ANQGSEA. CDR3 length equals 14 residues. CDR3 nucleotide sequence: TGCAGCGTTCAAGGGGGACAGCCCACCGGGGAGCTGTTTTTT. It codes for CSVQGGQPTGELFF.

The V gene is TRBV6-1, the J gene TRBJ1-5; 10 bases agree with TRBD1. V dropped 6 bases and J dropped 7; count of bases not matched to a gene: 9. The CDR3 totals 15 residues. Germline CDR1 is MNHNS and CDR2 is SASEGT. This chain's CDR3 is CASSSGTGAKQPQHF. For the CDR3, the DNA is TGTGCCAGCAGCTCCGGGACAGGGGCCAAGCAGCCCCAGCATTTT.

The table lists this clonotype with a few counts. The chain carries TRBV12-3 or TRBV12-4 and TRBJ2-3; 7 bases agree with TRBD1. The ends lost 5 bases at V and 4 bases at J; junction bases unmatched: 9. CDR3 length equals 15 residues. The CDR3 loop reads CASSPSGQGADTQYF. The CDR3 DNA is TGTGCCAGCAGTCCGTCGGGGCAGGGGGCAGATACGCAGTATTTT.

The rearrangement links TRBV18 to TRBJ1-6; possibly TRBD1 for D (6 bases). The CDR3 loop spans 15 amino acids. With 4 bases removed from V and 9 bases from J, the gap between germline ends came to 16 bases. Germline CDR1 reads KGHSH; CDR2 reads LQKENI. CDR3 DNA: TGTGCCAGCTCACAGGTGACAGGAGCCGGTTCACCCCTCCACTTT. As protein: CASSQVTGAGSPLHF.

This chain connects TRBV28 to TRBJ2-1, with D tentatively TRBD2 (5 bases). Germline V lookup: CDR1 MDHEN, CDR2 SYDVKM. V was cut by 4 bases and J by 0 bases, with 13 bases left in between. The CDR3 runs to 16 residues. The CDR3 is CASSSPSGSSYNEQFF. CDR3 nucleotide sequence: TGTGCCAGCAGTTCCCCCAGCGGCAGCTCCTACAATGAGCAGTTCTTC.

The chain joins TRBV7-9 to TRBJ1-1; tentatively, D is TRBD1 (5 bases). The V end was cut by 5 bases, the J end by 7 bases, with 17 bases between. Germline V lookup: CDR1 SEHNR, CDR2 FQNEAQ (reference sequence). This CDR3 is built from 14 residues. The DNA of the CDR3 is TGTGCCAGCAGCCTCCCGGGGGTTGTCGGTGAAGCTTTCTTT. The encoded protein is CASSLPGVVGEAFF.

This clonotype has a handful of counts. The chain recombines TRBV6-5 with TRBJ2-2, with D perhaps matching TRBD2 (5 bases). Looked up from germline, CDR1 is MNHEY and CDR2 is SVGAGI. With 5 bases removed from V and 6 bases from J, the gap between germline ends came to 13 bases. The CDR3 totals 14 residues. DNA for the CDR3: TGTGCCAGCAGTCCCCGCCTCGGGGCCGGGGAGCTGTTTTTT. Translation gives CASSPRLGAGELFF.